A selection of T cell receptor beta chains follows, all from one sample in a study of cytomegalovirus exposure and HLA in healthy donors. Measured with immunoSEQ multiplex PCR; TCRdb has only the in-frame clones, and not every one. In the table there are approximately 150,000 clones, approximately 80% of which are singletons. Sequencing was performed on PBMCs. The receptors shown here come from a man in his forties or fifties in good health and CMV-seronegative. The CDR3 runs from the conserved cysteine through the conserved F or W. A D gene is named only where the DNA matches it firmly. Part of the rows lack a size; the others show once, few, many or a class for expanded clones.

>TRBD2|TRBV28|TRBJ2-1|-
TGTGCCAGCAGATCATATGGACTAGCGGGGGACAATGAGCAGTTCTTC
CASRSYGLAGDNEQFF
>-|TRBV7-2|TRBJ2-3|-
TGTGCCAGCAGAGTAGTAACGGATACGCAGTATTTT
CASRVVTDTQYF
>-|TRBV21-1|TRBJ1-5|-
TGTGCCAGCAGCAACCTCGACCGGGGGGACAATCAGCCCCAGCATTTT
CASSNLDRGDNQPQHF
>TRBD2|TRBV28|TRBJ2-3|-
TGTGCCAGCAGCCTAATCGGTCAGGGAGGGGATACGCAGTATTTT
CASSLIGQGGDTQYF
>-|TRBV6-5|TRBJ1-5|-
TGTGCCAGCAGTTACTCGATAGGGAGGGGTCAGCCCCAGCATTTT
CASSYSIGRGQPQHF
>-|TRBV7-2|TRBJ1-1|-
TGTGCCAGCAGCTTAAGTTTCGGGGTGATGAACACTGAAGCTTTCTTT
CASSLSFGVMNTEAFF
>TRBD2|TRBV11-3|TRBJ2-3|few
TGTGCCAGCAGCTTAGCACTAGCGGGGACTTTCACAGATACGCAGTATTTT
CASSLALAGTFTDTQYF
>TRBD1|TRBV12-5|TRBJ1-2|-
TGTGCTAGTGGTTTGGTTACATCTTTCCAGGGGGAAGGCTACACCTTC
CASGLVTSFQGEGYTF
>TRBD1|TRBV6-1|TRBJ1-5|once
TGTGCCAGCAGTGAGGTTCGGGACAGGGCCCAGCATTTT
CASSEVRDRAQHF
>TRBD2|TRBV5-6|TRBJ2-5|once
TGTGCCAGCAGCCCGGTTCGGGGGGTAGAGACCCAGTACTTC
CASSPVRGVETQYF
>TRBD2|TRBV6-5|TRBJ2-7|-
TGTGCCAGCGGCCGACTAGCGGGGGCTTCCTACGAGCAGTACTTC
CASGRLAGASYEQYF
>-|TRBV5-6|TRBJ1-5|-
TGTGCCAGCAGCTTGTGGGGGCTCGGGAATCAGCCCCAGCATTTT
CASSLWGLGNQPQHF
>-|TRBV7-2|TRBJ1-2|once
TGTGCCAGCAGCTTATCCCAGGGGTTATACTATGGCTACACCTTC
CASSLSQGLYYGYTF
>-|TRBV5-1|TRBJ1-2|-
TGCGCCAGCAGCATACAGGCCCGTCCGGGTGGCTACACCTTC
CASSIQARPGGYTF
>TRBD1|TRBV19|TRBJ1-1|-
TGTGCCAGTAATGACAGGGGCCTCACTGAAGCTTTCTTT
CASNDRGLTEAFF
>-|TRBV2|TRBJ2-3|-
TGTGCCAGCAGCCGGGACAATCCCACAGATACGCAGTATTTT
CASSRDNPTDTQYF
>TRBD2|TRBV9|TRBJ2-3|-
TGTGCCAGCACCCTCGGGACTACCGTGGCAGATACGCAGTATTTT
CASTLGTTVADTQYF
>TRBD1|TRBV10-3|TRBJ1-1|-
TGTGCCATCAGGGGACAGGGGAGGACTGAAGCTTTCTTT
CAIRGQGRTEAFF
>TRBD1|TRBV6-5|TRBJ1-3|-
TGTGCCAGCACCACAGGGGGAGCCGGAAACACCATATATTTT
CASTTGGAGNTIYF
>-|TRBV27|TRBJ1-2|-
TGTGCCAGCAGTTTATCTCGCGGGCTAGACTATGGCTACACCTTC
CASSLSRGLDYGYTF